This entry lists 24 T cell receptor beta chains sequenced from one sample in a study of blood T cell repertoires in COVID-19. The repertoire was sequenced with immunoSEQ multiplex PCR; TCRdb's copy has only in-frame clones and lacks some. The repertoire includes some 300,000 clones, around 92% of them detected once, and over 1.5% sits in the top ten. Sample: peripheral blood. The receptors stem from a woman between 25 and 40 years old with COVID-19, enrolled during active disease.

This chain connects TRBV24-1 to TRBJ2-5, with D possibly TRBD2 on 6 matching bases. CDR1 is KGHDR, CDR2 SFDVKD, per germline. The CDR3 sequence is 14 residues long. The V gene lost 3 bases and the J gene lost 4 bases, with 11 bases spanning the gap. This chain's CDR3 is CATSDPTGRETQYF. CDR3 coding DNA: TGTGCCACCAGTGATCCTACCGGGAGAGAGACCCAGTACTTC.

CDR3 nucleotides: TGTGCCAGCAGCCTTCGACAGTACTATGGCTACACCTTC. Translating gives CASSLRQYYGYTF. V and J are TRBV5-6 and TRBJ1-2, with D possibly matching TRBD1 (5 bases). Between the trimmed V and J ends, which lost 4 bases and 3 bases, there was a span of 10 bases. CDR1 and CDR2 (germline): SGHDT, YYEEEE. This CDR3 has 13 residues.

This clone occurred a few times. The genes are TRBV4-1 and TRBJ1-3; TRBD1 agrees at 8 bases. With V trimmed by 2 bases and J by 2 bases, 2 bases remained unmatched. Germline lookup yields CDR1 MGHRA and CDR2 YSYEKL. The CDR3 loop spans 15 amino acids. The CDR3 reads CASSQPTGAGNTIYF. Written as DNA, the CDR3 is TGCGCCAGCAGCCAACCGACAGGGGCTGGAAACACCATATATTTT.

The chain combines TRBV7-9 with TRBJ2-2, with TRBD2 identical over 8 bases. CDR1 and CDR2 from the germline V gene are SEHNR and FQNEAQ (reference sequence). The junction had 6 bases not matched to a gene; V was cut back by 5 bases and J by 4 bases. The CDR3 loop spans 15 amino acids. For the CDR3, the DNA is TGTGCCAGCAGCGGCGGGGGGTCGGCCACCGGGGAGCTGTTTTTT. This sequence encodes CASSGGGSATGELFF.

The rearrangement joins TRBV4-3 to TRBJ2-5; possible D gene TRBD2, 7 bases. Trimming left V 1 base short and J 5 bases short, with 14 bases between. The CDR3 length is 15 residues. Germline-derived CDR1 and CDR2 are LGHNA and YSLEER. The CDR3 DNA reads as TGCGCCAGCAGCCAAGCCCGAAGGGGGGGGGAGACCCAGTACTTC. Its translation: CASSQARRGGETQYF.

The rearrangement links TRBV28 to TRBJ1-5; possibly TRBD1 for D (6 bases). Germline V gene data show CDR1 as MDHEN and CDR2 as SYDVKM. V was trimmed by 3 bases and J by 6 bases, leaving 18 bases between them. The CDR3 covers 16 residues. CDR3 in DNA: TGTGCCAGCAGTTTCCTAAGGGGGACGCTAGGTCAGCCCCAGCATTTT. Translating it yields CASSFLRGTLGQPQHF.

The chain couples TRBV7-9 to TRBJ2-2; 8 bases agree with TRBD1. The CDR3 is 15 amino acids. The trim removed 4 bases at V and 2 bases at J, leaving 3 bases unmatched. From germline, CDR1 is SEHNR and CDR2 FQNEAQ (reference sequence). The DNA for the CDR3 is TGTGCCAGCAGCTGGACAGGGCGAAACACCGGGGAGCTGTTTTTT. Translating gives CASSWTGRNTGELFF.

The rearrangement joins TRBV5-4 to TRBJ1-2; weak D call: TRBD1 (6 bases). V was cut by 5 bases and J by 7 bases, with 12 bases left in between. CDR3 size: 12 residues. The germline CDR1 and CDR2 sequences are SGHNT and YYREEE (reference sequence). The DNA of the CDR3 is TGTGCCAGCAGGCCTGGACAGAGTGGCTACACCTTC. It translates to CASRPGQSGYTF.

V gene TRBV13 combines with J gene TRBJ2-7, with 9 nucleotides matching TRBD1. The CDR3 is 12 amino acids. The J segment lost 9 bases and the V segment lost 0 bases, leaving 0 bases of the junction unmatched. The germline V gene has CDR1 PRHDT and CDR2 FYEKMQ (reference sequence). The CDR3 DNA reads TGTGCCAGCAGCTTAGGGACAGGGGGGCAGTACGTC. Its protein product is CASSLGTGGQYV.

The chain employs TRBV9 and TRBJ2-2, with TRBD1 as a possible D gene (6 bases). Deletions cut 0 bases from V and 7 bases from J, with 19 bases between. Germline-derived CDR1 and CDR2 are SGDLS and YYNGEE. This CDR3 has 17 residues. CDR3 region: CASSVGGQQGLGGELFF. The CDR3 DNA reads as TGTGCCAGCAGCGTAGGGGGGCAGCAGGGTCTAGGCGGGGAGCTGTTTTTT.

The chain has TRBV7-9 and TRBJ1-2; 7 positions match TRBD1. Germline V gene lookup returns CDR1 SEHNR and CDR2 FQNEAQ (reference sequence). The CDR3 is 14 residues long. V was clipped by 0 bases and J by 2 bases; unmatched bases: 0. The CDR3 protein is CASSLAGGNYGYTF. The DNA of the CDR3 is TGTGCCAGCAGCTTAGCAGGGGGCAACTATGGCTACACCTTC.

On this clone itself: The sample holds other DNA sequences that translate to the same CDR3. The J gene is TRBJ1-2, the V gene TRBV28; D might be TRBD1 (5 bases). This CDR3 has 13 amino acids. The V end lost 6 bases, the J end lost 1 base, and 9 bases lay between the germline ends. CDR1 is MDHEN, CDR2 SYDVKM, per germline. CDR3 loop: CASRSGVNYGYTF. CDR3 bases: TGTGCCAGCAGATCGGGGGTTAACTATGGCTACACCTTC.

The V call is TRBV7-9, the J call TRBJ2-5, with TRBD2 identical over 9 bases. The CDR3 covers 16 residues. V was pared by 2 bases and J by 0 bases, with 4 bases of the junction left unmatched. The germline V gene encodes CDR1 SEHNR and CDR2 FQNEAQ (reference sequence). DNA for the CDR3: TGTGCCAGCAGCTTACTAGCGGGGAAGAACCAAGAGACCCAGTACTTC. This codes for CASSLLAGKNQETQYF.

V gene TRBV21-1 combines with J gene TRBJ1-2. TRBV21-1 is annotated as a pseudogene. This CDR3 region has 15 residues. The CDR3 region has the DNA TGTGCCAGCGGAGGCGCGGGAACTCTGCTCTATGGCTACACCTTC. It encodes CASGGAGTLLYGYTF.

V gene TRBV12-3 or TRBV12-4 combines with J gene TRBJ2-7; D might be TRBD2 (6 bases). The CDR3 length is 13 residues. With 4 bases removed from V and 6 bases from J, the gap between germline ends came to 13 bases. As DNA, the CDR3 is TGTGCCAGCAGTTCCTGGGGGGACTCCGAGCAGTACGTC. Protein product: CASSSWGDSEQYV.

The chain couples TRBV6-5 to TRBJ1-2; D gene unclear. This CDR3 is built from 13 residues. V shed 6 bases and J shed 0 bases, with 8 bases lying between them. Germline CDR1 MNHEY, CDR2 SVGAGI. In DNA form, the CDR3 reads TGTGCCAGCAGATCCGGGGCTAACTATGGCTACACCTTC. This encodes CASRSGANYGYTF.

The chain carries TRBV4-1 and TRBJ2-2, with D perhaps matching TRBD2 (5 bases). Trimming removed 1 base from V and 6 bases from J, with 9 bases in between. The CDR3 runs to 14 residues. The germline gives CDR1 MGHRA, CDR2 YSYEKL. The CDR3 loop reads CASSQGAGAGELFF. Here the CDR3 DNA reads TGCGCCAGCAGCCAAGGGGCCGGGGCCGGGGAGCTGTTTTTT.

The table lists this clone with a count of one. The V gene is TRBV5-1, the J gene TRBJ2-3; tentatively, D is TRBD2 (5 bases). Germline V gene data show CDR1 as SGHRS and CDR2 as YFSETQ. V gave up 2 bases and J gave up 4 bases, with 8 bases separating them. The length of the CDR3 is 13 residues. The CDR3 here is CASSFTGADTQYF. For the CDR3, the DNA is TGCGCCAGCAGCTTTACCGGGGCAGATACGCAGTATTTT. Using reference TRBV5-1 and TRBJ2-3 for the parts outside the CDR3, the full variable domain is KAGVTQTPRYLIKTRGQQVTLSCSPISGHRSVSWYQQTPGQGLQFLFEYFSETQRNKGNFPGRFSGRQFSNSRSEMNVSTLELGDSALYLCASSFTGADTQYFGPGTRLTVL.

The chain uses TRBV6-5 and TRBJ2-2; 9 positions match TRBD1. Germline V CDR1 and CDR2: MNHEY, SVGAGI. V lost 6 bases to trimming and J lost 6 bases; unmatched junction nucleotides: 5. This CDR3 is 14 amino acids long. CDR3: CASRRDRDAGELFF. CDR3 DNA: TGTGCCAGCAGGCGGGACAGGGACGCCGGGGAGCTGTTTTTT.

The chain recombines TRBV9 with TRBJ2-3, with 9 positions matching TRBD2. The V gene end was trimmed by 3 bases and the J gene end by 3 bases; junction bases not matched to a gene: 8. The CDR3 consists of 16 residues. Germline CDR1 and CDR2: SGDLS and YYNGEE. This CDR3 reads CASSAQPGLATDTQYF. CDR3 sequence (DNA): TGTGCCAGCAGCGCACAACCGGGACTAGCTACAGATACGCAGTATTTT. The full variable domain, completed using reference TRBV9 and TRBJ2-3, is DSGVTQTPKHLITATGQRVTLRCSPRSGDLSVYWYQQSLDQGLQFLIQYYNGEERAKGNILERFSAQQFPDLHSELNLSSLELGDSALYFCASSAQPGLATDTQYFGPGTRLTVL.

The V and J genes are TRBV23-1 and TRBJ1-5, with D perhaps TRBD1 (5 bases). TRBV23-1 is annotated as an ORF whose role is uncertain. V shed 8 bases and J shed 4 bases, with 24 bases lying between them. The CDR3 sequence is 17 residues long. CDR3 loop: CASPDIRGRGINQPQHF. In DNA form, the CDR3 reads TGCGCCAGCCCTGACATACGGGGACGGGGGATAAATCAGCCCCAGCATTTT.

V usage is TRBV6-6 and J usage is TRBJ1-6; D call uncertain. The CDR3 sequence is 14 residues long. Germline-derived CDR1 and CDR2 are MNHNY and SVGAGI (reference sequence). The V end lost 0 bases, the J end lost 9 bases, and 9 bases lay between the germline ends. This CDR3 is CASSYSSIVSPLHF. The DNA of the CDR3 is TGTGCCAGCAGTTACTCGAGTATTGTTTCACCCCTCCACTTT.

V is TRBV7-6 and J is TRBJ1-1; 8 bases map to TRBD1. Trimming took 5 bases from V and 3 from J; bases not matched to a gene: 11. Germline lookup yields CDR1 SGHVS and CDR2 FNYEAQ. The CDR3 consists of 16 residues. The CDR3 reads CASSPRQGLSDTEAFF. In DNA, the CDR3 is TGTGCCAGCAGCCCGAGACAGGGGCTTTCGGACACTGAAGCTTTCTTT. Full variable domain (missing parts from reference TRBV7-6 and TRBJ1-1): GAGVSQSPRYKVTKRGQDVALRCDPISGHVSLYWYRQALGQGPEFLTYFNYEAQQDKSGLPNDRFSAERPEGSISTLTIQRTEQRDSAMYRCASSPRQGLSDTEAFFGQGTRLTVV.

This clone was seen only a few times. CDR3 residues: CASSLVTGANVLTF. For the CDR3, the DNA is TGTGCCAGCAGCTTAGTCACTGGGGCCAACGTCCTGACTTTC. The chain is built from TRBV7-8 and TRBJ2-6; D gene uncertain. The CDR3 is 14 amino acids. Germline values: CDR1 SGHVS, CDR2 FQNEAQ. V was shortened by 1 base and J by 2 bases, with 3 bases between the two germline ends.